These 4 T cell receptor beta chains share one sample of origin, sequenced in a study of T cells in Graves' hyperthyroidism and ophthalmopathy. Researchers took RNA transcripts and amplified the TCR beta CDR3 regions from them. HTBI primers were employed in a first-round RT-PCR of the TCR CDR3. TCRdb reprocessed the multiplex PCR reads with MiXCR, giving one entry per CDR3 protein. The sample carries around 560,000 distinct CDR3 sequences, around 17% recorded once. Sequences were obtained from blood. The receptors come from a woman under 30 with Graves' hyperthyroidism.

The chain employs TRBV28 and TRBJ2-1; the D gene is possibly TRBD2 (6 bases). Germline assignment: CDR1 MDHEN and CDR2 SYDVKM. This CDR3 has 13 amino acids. The V and J ends lost 5 bases and 7 bases respectively, with 12 bases between them. DNA of the CDR3: TGTGCCAGCAGTGCGGGGATGGATAATGAGCAGTTCTTC. Its translation is CASSAGMDNEQFF. The full variable domain, its missing parts supplied by reference TRBV28 and TRBJ2-1, is DVKVTQSSRYLVKRTGEKVFLECVQDMDHENMFWYRQDPGLGLRLIYFSYDVKMKEKGDIPEGYSVSREKKERFSLILESASTNQTSMYLCASSAGMDNEQFFGPGTRLTVL.

The chain has TRBV30 and TRBJ2-1; D remains ambiguous. The CDR3 extends over 11 amino acids. Germline CDR1 and CDR2: GTSNPN and SVGIG (reference sequence). V lost 3 bases, J lost 2 bases, and 2 bases lay in between. The CDR3 loop is CAWSPYNEQFF. CDR3 nucleotides: TGTGCCTGGAGCCCCTACAATGAGCAGTTCTTC.

The gene calls are TRBV11-2 and TRBJ2-1, with TRBD2 matching 13 bases. V was pared by 5 bases and J by 15 bases, with 16 bases of the junction left unmatched. This CDR3 contains 16 residues. CDR1 SGHAT and CDR2 FQNNGV come from the germline V gene. Here the CDR3 DNA reads TGTGCCAGCAGCACTCGGACTAGCGGGAGCCCGGAAGGTCCGTTCTTC. Translating it yields CASSTRTSGSPEGPFF.

This clonotype came up a few times. The CDR3 coding sequence is TGTGCCAGCAGTCCCCTGGCGGGAGGGGAGACAGATACGCAGTATTTT. The encoded protein is CASSPLAGGETDTQYF. The chain carries TRBV6-4 and TRBJ2-3, with 9 nucleotides matching TRBD2. The germline V gene encodes CDR1 MRHNA and CDR2 SNTAGT. The V and J ends lost 5 bases and 3 bases, in that order; junction bases with no gene match: 9. This CDR3 has 16 residues.